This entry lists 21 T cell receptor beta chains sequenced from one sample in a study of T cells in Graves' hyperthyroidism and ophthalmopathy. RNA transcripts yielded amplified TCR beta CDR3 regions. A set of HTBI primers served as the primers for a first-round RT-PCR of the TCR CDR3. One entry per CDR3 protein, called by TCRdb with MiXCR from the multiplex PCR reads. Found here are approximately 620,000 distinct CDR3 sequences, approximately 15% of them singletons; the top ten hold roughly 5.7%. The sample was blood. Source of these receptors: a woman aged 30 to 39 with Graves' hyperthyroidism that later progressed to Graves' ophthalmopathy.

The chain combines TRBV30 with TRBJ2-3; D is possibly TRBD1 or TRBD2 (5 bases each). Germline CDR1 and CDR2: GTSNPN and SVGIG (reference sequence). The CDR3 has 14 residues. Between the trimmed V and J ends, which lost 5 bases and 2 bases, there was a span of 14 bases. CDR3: CAWGTADPTDTQYF. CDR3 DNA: TGTGCCTGGGGGACGGCGGATCCCACAGATACGCAGTATTTT.

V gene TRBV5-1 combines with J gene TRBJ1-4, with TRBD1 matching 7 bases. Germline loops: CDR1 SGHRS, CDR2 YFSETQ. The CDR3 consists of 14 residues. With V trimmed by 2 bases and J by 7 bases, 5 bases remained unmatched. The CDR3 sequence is CASSFRGELEKLFF. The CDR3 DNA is TGCGCCAGCAGCTTCAGGGGGGAACTTGAAAAACTGTTTTTT.

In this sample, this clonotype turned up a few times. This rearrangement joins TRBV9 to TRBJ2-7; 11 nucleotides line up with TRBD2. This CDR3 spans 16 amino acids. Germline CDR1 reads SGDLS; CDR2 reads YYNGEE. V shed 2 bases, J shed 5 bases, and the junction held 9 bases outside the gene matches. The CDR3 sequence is CASSVSIAGGPHEQYF. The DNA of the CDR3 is TGTGCCAGCAGCGTCTCAATAGCGGGAGGGCCCCACGAGCAGTACTTC. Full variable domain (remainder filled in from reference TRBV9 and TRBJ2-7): DSGVTQTPKHLITATGQRVTLRCSPRSGDLSVYWYQQSLDQGLQFLIQYYNGEERAKGNILERFSAQQFPDLHSELNLSSLELGDSALYFCASSVSIAGGPHEQYFGPGTRLTVT.

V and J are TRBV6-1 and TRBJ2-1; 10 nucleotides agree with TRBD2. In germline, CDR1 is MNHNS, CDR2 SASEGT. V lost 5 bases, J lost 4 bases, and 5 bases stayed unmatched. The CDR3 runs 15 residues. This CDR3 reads CASSFASGRYNEQFF. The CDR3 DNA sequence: TGTGCCAGCAGTTTCGCTAGCGGGAGATACAATGAGCAGTTCTTC.

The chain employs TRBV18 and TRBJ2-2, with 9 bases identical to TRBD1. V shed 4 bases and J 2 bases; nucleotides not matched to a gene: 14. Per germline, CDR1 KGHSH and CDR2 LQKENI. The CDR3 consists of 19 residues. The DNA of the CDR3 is TGTGCCAGCTCACTGGCCTTACTTCGGACAGGGGTTAACACCGGGGAGCTGTTTTTT. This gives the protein CASSLALLRTGVNTGELFF.

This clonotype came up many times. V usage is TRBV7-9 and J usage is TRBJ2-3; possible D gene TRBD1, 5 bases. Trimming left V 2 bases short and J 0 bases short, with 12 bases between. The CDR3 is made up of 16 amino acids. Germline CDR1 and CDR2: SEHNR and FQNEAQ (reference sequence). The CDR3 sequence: CASSLSGAASTDTQYF. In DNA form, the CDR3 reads TGTGCCAGCAGCTTAAGTGGGGCCGCTAGCACAGATACGCAGTATTTT.

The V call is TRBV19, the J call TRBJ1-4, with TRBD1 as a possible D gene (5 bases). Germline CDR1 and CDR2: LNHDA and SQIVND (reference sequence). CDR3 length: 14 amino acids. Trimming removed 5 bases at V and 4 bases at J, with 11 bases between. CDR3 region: CASSPGLNNEKLFF. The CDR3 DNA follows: TGTGCCAGTAGTCCGGGACTTAATAATGAAAAACTGTTTTTT.

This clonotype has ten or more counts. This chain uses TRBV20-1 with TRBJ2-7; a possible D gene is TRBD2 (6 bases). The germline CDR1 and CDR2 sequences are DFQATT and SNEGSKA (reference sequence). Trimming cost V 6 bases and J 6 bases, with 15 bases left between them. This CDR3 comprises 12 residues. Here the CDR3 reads CSARRGAGEQYF. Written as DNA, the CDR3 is TGCAGTGCCAGGAGGGGCGCGGGCGAGCAGTACTTC.

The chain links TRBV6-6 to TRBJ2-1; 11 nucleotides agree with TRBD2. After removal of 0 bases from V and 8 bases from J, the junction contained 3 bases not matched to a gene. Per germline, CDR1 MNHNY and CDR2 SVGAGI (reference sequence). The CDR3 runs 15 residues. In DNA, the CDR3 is TGTGCCAGCAGTTACTCGATAGCGGGGGGGTATGAGCAGTTCTTC. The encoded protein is CASSYSIAGGYEQFF.

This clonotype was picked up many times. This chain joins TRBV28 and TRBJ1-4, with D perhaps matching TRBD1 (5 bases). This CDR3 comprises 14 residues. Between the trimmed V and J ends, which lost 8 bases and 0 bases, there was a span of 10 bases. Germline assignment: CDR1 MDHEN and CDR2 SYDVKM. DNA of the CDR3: TGTGCCAGCGGGGGGGTGGCAACTAATGAAAAACTGTTTTTT. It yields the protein CASGGVATNEKLFF.

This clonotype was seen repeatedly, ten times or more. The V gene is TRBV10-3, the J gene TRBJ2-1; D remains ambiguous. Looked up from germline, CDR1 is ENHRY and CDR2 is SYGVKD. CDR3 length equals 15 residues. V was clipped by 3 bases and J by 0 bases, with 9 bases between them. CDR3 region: CAISDGRSSYNEQFF. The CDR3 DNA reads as TGTGCCATCAGTGATGGGCGTAGCTCCTACAATGAGCAGTTCTTC.

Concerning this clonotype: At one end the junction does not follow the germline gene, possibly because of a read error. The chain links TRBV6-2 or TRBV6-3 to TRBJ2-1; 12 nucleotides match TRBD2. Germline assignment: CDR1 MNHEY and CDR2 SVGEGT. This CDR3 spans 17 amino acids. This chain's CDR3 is CVSSSGTGLAGPYEQFF. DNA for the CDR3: TGTGTCAGCAGTTCAGGAACGGGACTAGCGGGTCCCTATGAGCAGTTCTTC.

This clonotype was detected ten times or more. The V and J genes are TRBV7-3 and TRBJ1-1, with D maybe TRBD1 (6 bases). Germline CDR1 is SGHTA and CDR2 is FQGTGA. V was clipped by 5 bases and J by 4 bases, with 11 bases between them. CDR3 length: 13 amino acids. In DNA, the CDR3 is TGTGCCAGCAGCGGAGGACAGATCACTGAAGCTTTCTTT. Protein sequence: CASSGGQITEAFF.

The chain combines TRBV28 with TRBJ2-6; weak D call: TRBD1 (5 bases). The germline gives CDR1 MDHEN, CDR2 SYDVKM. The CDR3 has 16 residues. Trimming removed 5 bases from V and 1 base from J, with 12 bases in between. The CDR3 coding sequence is TGTGCCAGCAGTCTAGACAGAGCATCTGGGGCCAACGTCCTGACTTTC. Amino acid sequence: CASSLDRASGANVLTF.

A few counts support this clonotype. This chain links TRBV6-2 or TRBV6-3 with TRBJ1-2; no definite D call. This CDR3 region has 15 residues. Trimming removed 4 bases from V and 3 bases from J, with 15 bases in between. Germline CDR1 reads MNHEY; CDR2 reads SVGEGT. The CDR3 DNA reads TGTGCCAGCAGTTTCCGGGGAATCCCTTACTATGGCTACACCTTC. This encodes CASSFRGIPYYGYTF.

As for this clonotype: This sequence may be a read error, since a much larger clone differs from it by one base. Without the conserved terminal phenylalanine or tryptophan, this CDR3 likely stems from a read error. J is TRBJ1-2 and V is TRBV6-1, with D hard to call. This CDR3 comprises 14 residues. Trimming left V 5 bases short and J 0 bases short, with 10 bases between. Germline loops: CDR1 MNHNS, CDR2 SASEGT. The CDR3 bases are TGTGCCAGCAGTAGACACGGGACTAACTATGGCTACACCTCC. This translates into CASSRHGTNYGYTS.

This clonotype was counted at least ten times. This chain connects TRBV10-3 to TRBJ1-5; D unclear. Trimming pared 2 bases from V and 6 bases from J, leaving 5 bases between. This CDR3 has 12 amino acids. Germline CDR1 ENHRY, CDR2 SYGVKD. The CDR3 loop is CAISEGTQPQHF. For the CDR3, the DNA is TGTGCCATCAGTGAGGGTACTCAGCCCCAGCATTTT.

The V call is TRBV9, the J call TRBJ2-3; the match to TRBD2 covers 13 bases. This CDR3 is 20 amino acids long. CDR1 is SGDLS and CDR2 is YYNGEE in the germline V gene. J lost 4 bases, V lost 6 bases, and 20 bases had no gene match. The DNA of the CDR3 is TGTGCCAGCACCGCGGGGGAGCGACTAGCGGGAGGTCTCTCCGCAGATACGCAGTATTTT. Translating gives CASTAGERLAGGLSADTQYF.

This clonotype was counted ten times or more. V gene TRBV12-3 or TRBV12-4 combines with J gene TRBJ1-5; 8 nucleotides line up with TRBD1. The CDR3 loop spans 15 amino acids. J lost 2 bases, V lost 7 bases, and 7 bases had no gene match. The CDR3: CASTRTGSGNQPQHF. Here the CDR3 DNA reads TGTGCCAGCACCCGGACAGGGTCGGGCAATCAGCCCCAGCATTTT.

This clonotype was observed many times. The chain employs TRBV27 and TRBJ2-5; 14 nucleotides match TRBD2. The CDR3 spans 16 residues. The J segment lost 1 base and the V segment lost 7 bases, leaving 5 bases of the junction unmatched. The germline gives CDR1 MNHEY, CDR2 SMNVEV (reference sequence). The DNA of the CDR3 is TGTGCCAGCATCAGACTAGCGGGAGGGCCCCAAGAGACCCAGTACTTC. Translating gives CASIRLAGGPQETQYF.

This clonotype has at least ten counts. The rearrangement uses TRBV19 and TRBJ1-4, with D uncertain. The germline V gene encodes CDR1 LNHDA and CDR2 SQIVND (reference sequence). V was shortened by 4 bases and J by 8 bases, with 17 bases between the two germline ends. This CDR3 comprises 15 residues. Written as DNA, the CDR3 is TGTGCCAGTAGTACAATCCCGAGCGGTTTCGAAAAACTGTTTTTT. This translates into CASSTIPSGFEKLFF.